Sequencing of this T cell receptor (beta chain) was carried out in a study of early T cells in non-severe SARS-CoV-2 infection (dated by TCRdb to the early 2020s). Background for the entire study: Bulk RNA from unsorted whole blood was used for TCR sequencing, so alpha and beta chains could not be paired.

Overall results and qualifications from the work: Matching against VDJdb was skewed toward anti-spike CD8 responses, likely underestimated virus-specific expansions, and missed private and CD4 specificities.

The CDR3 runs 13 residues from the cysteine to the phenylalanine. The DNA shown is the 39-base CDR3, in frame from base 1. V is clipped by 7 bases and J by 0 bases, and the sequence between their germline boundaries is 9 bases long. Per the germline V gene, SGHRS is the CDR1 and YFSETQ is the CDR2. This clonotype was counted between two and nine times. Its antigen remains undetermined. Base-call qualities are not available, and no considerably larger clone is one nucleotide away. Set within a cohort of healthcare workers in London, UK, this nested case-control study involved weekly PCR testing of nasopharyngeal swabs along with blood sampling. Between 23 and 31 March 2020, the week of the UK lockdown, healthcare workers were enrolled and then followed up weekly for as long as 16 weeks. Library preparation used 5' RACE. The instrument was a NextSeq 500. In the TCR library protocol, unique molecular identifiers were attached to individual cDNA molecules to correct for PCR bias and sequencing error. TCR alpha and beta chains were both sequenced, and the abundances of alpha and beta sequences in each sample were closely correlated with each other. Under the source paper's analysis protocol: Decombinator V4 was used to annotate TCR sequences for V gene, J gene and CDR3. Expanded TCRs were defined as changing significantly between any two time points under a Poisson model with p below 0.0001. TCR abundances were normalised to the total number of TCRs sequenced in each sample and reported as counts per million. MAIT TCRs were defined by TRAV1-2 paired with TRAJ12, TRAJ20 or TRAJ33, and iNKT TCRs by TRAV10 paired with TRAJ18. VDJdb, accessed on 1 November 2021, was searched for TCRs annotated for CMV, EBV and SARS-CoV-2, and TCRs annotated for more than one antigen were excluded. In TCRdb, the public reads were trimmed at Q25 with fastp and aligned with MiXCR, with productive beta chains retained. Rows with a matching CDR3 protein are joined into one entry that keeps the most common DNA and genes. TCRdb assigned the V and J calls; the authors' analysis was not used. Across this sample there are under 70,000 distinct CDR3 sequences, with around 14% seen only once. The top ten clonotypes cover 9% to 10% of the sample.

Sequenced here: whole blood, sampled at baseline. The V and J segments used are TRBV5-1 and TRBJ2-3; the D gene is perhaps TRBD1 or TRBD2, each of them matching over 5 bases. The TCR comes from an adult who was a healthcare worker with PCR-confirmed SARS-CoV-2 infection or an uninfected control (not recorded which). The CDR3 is CASGDASTDTQYF. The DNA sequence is TGCGCCAGCGGGGACGCTAGCACAGATACGCAGTATTTT.